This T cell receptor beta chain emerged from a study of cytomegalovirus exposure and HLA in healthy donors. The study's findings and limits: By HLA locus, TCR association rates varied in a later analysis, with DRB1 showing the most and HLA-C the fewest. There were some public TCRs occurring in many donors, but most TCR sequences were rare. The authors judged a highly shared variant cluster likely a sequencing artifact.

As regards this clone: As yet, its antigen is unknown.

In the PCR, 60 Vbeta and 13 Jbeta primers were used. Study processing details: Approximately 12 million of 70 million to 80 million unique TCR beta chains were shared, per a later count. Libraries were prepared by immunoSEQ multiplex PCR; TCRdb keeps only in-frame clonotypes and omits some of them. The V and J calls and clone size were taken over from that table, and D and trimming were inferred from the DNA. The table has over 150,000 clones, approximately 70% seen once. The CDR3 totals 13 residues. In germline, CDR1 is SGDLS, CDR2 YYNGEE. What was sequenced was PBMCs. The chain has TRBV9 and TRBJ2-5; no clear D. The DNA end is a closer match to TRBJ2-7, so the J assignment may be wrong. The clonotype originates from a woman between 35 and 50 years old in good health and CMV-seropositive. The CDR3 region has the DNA TGTGCCAGCAGCGTAGAAGGCCTGGGCGAGCAGTACTTC. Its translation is CASSVEGLGEQYF.